The sequence of this T cell receptor (beta chain) was determined in a study of blood T cell repertoires in COVID-19. As for the study in general: Acute-phase and convalescent COVID-19 samples originated in the United States, Italy and Spain. Sources were T cells, B-cell-depleted T cells, or PBMCs; the material itself was cDNA or gDNA.

In the authors' workflow: How many nucleated cells were present was estimated from reference gene primer amplification. This table comes from immunoSEQ multiplex PCR, and its TCRdb copy is limited to in-frame clones, with some not included. V, J and clone size are taken as reported in that table, and D and trimming were inferred from the DNA itself. The data contain 200,000 to 300,000 clones, 80% to 90% of them seen just once; the ten biggest clones take up less than 1.6%. The TCR originated in a woman aged 40 to 55 who had recovered from COVID-19. The sequenced material came from peripheral blood.

Written as DNA, the CDR3 is TGTGCCAGCAGCTTAGATCTAGCGGGGGCAGATACGCAGTATTTT. This gives the protein CASSLDLAGADTQYF. The V gene is TRBV11-2, the J gene TRBJ2-3; 10 bases agree with TRBD2. The CDR3 consists of 15 residues. CDR1 SGHAT and CDR2 FQNNGV come from the germline V gene. Losses at the gene ends were 0 bases for V and 4 bases for J; bases not matched to a gene: 1.